A selection of T cell receptor beta chains follows, all from one sample in a study of a mutant IDH1 vaccine in newly diagnosed glioma. Measured with immunoSEQ multiplex PCR; TCRdb has only the in-frame clones, and not every one. The sample contains about 85,000 clones, 85% to 90% of which appear only once. Their antigens are not known. The sample consisted of PBMCs, taken from a glioma patient whose treatment included an IDH1 peptide vaccine. The receptors stem from a woman between 45 and 65 years old with glioma. CDR3s include the opening cysteine and the closing phenylalanine or tryptophan. A D gene is named only where the DNA matches it firmly. The listing skips clone size in some rows; elsewhere it reads once, few, many or a size class.

v_call	d_call	clone_size	j_call	cdr3_aa	cdr3_nt
TRBV30	NA	NA	TRBJ1-5	CAWSLGGDRPQHF	TGTGCCTGGAGCCTAGGGGGGGATCGTCCCCAGCATTTT
TRBV6-5	NA	NA	TRBJ1-3	CASGGRSSGNTIYF	TGTGCCAGCGGAGGGAGGTCCTCTGGAAACACCATATATTTT
TRBV27	NA	NA	TRBJ2-4	CASSLRGRGNIQYF	TGTGCCAGCAGCCTACGGGGCAGGGGAAACATTCAGTACTTC
TRBV6-6	TRBD2	NA	TRBJ2-7	CASSHPGGYYEQYF	TGTGCCAGCAGCCACCCGGGGGGTTACTACGAGCAGTACTTC
TRBV7-9	TRBD1	NA	TRBJ2-7	CASSSRQGAYEQYF	TGTGCCAGCAGCTCGAGACAGGGGGCGTACGAGCAGTACTTC
TRBV6-5	TRBD1	NA	TRBJ2-7	CASRRQGSLEQYF	TGTGCCAGCCGTCGACAGGGGTCCCTCGAGCAGTACTTC
TRBV29-1	TRBD1	NA	TRBJ1-1	CSAGTVYTEAFF	TGCAGCGCCGGGACAGTCTACACTGAAGCTTTCTTT
TRBV11-2	NA	NA	TRBJ2-7	CASSLGQYEQYF	TGTGCCAGCAGCTTAGGTCAGTACGAGCAGTACTTC
TRBV28	NA	NA	TRBJ1-6	CASSYPGNSPLHF	TGTGCCAGCAGTTATCCGGGGAATTCACCCCTCCACTTT
TRBV10-2	NA	NA	TRBJ2-2	CASSETPNTGELFF	TGCGCCAGCAGTGAGACACCGAACACCGGGGAGCTGTTTTTT
TRBV29-1	TRBD1	NA	TRBJ2-7	CSVEPDRGTYEQYF	TGCAGCGTTGAACCGGACAGGGGGACCTACGAGCAGTACTTC
TRBV28	NA	NA	TRBJ1-3	CASSLFLTSSGNTIYF	TGTGCCAGCAGTTTATTTCTTACAAGCTCTGGAAACACCATATATTTT
TRBV18	NA	NA	TRBJ1-5	CASSPQSLEGSNQPQHF	TGTGCCAGCTCACCACAATCATTGGAGGGTAGCAATCAGCCCCAGCATTTT
TRBV28	NA	NA	TRBJ2-7	CASSSPGFEQYF	TGTGCCAGCAGTTCCCCAGGGTTCGAGCAGTACTTC
TRBV6-4	NA	NA	TRBJ1-1	CASSKESGTEAFF	TGTGCCAGCAGTAAGGAGTCAGGCACTGAAGCTTTCTTT
TRBV6-6	NA	NA	TRBJ1-4	CASSYTTTNEKLFF	TGTGCCAGCAGTTACACGACAACTAATGAAAAACTGTTTTTT
TRBV27	NA	NA	TRBJ2-2	CASSSGGRDTGELFF	TGTGCCAGCAGTAGTGGAGGGAGAGATACCGGGGAGCTGTTTTTT
TRBV27	NA	NA	TRBJ2-7	CASSLGVGGSGEQYF	TGTGCCAGCAGTTTGGGCGTTGGGGGGTCGGGGGAGCAGTACTTC
TRBV10-3	TRBD1	NA	TRBJ2-7	CAISEPPGTAMLW	TGTGCCATCAGTGAGCCCCCCGGGACAGCTATGCTCTGG
TRBV7-7	NA	NA	TRBJ2-2	CASSRRRGNTGELFF	TGTGCTAGCAGCCGGAGGAGGGGGAACACCGGGGAGCTGTTTTTT
TRBV6-1	NA	once	TRBJ1-6	CASSAILSSYNSPLHF	TGTGCCAGCAGTGCGATACTCAGCTCCTATAATTCACCCCTCCACTTT
TRBV30	NA	NA	TRBJ1-3	CAWSPPPGMDTIYF	TGTGCCTGGAGTCCGCCCCCAGGAATGGACACCATATATTTT
TRBV5-1	TRBD2	NA	TRBJ2-1	CASSLVGSGSNEQFF	TGCGCCAGCAGCTTGGTGGGTAGCGGGAGTAATGAGCAGTTCTTC
TRBV20-1	NA	NA	TRBJ1-2	CSAAYNYGYTF	TGCAGTGCCGCATATAACTATGGCTACACCTTC
TRBV15	NA	NA	TRBJ1-5	CATSRDRGGLRTQHF	TGTGCCACCAGCAGAGATCGGGGAGGGCTCAGGACCCAGCATTTT
TRBV28	NA	NA	TRBJ2-7	CASRGRDYEQYF	TGTGCCAGCAGGGGACGAGACTACGAGCAGTACTTC
TRBV28	NA	NA	TRBJ1-4	CASSLPLGRLNEKLFF	TGTGCCAGCAGTTTACCCCTGGGACGGCTGAATGAAAAACTGTTTTTT
TRBV4-2	NA	NA	TRBJ1-1	CASSLVGYTEAFF	TGTGCCAGCAGCTTGGTTGGTTACACTGAAGCTTTCTTT
TRBV29-1	NA	NA	TRBJ2-1	CSVDRTYNEQFF	TGCAGCGTTGACAGGACGTACAATGAGCAGTTCTTC
TRBV30	NA	few	TRBJ1-1	CAWNDNTEAFF	TGTGCCTGGAACGATAACACTGAAGCTTTCTTT
TRBV5-1	NA	NA	TRBJ2-3	CASSLVGTHPHGDTQYF	TGCGCCAGCAGCTTGGTGGGGACTCACCCCCATGGAGATACGCAGTATTTT
TRBV30	NA	NA	TRBJ2-1	CAWSVPERLVNEQFF	TGTGCCTGGAGTGTACCCGAGCGGTTAGTCAATGAGCAGTTCTTC
TRBV5-1	TRBD2	NA	TRBJ2-1	CASSQSGDYNEQFF	TGCGCCAGCAGCCAAAGCGGGGACTACAATGAGCAGTTCTTC
TRBV7-9	NA	NA	TRBJ1-4	CASSSYSTTNEKLFF	TGTGCCAGCAGCTCTTACTCCACAACTAATGAAAAACTGTTTTTT
TRBV27	NA	NA	TRBJ2-7	CASSQGSASSYEQYF	TGTGCCAGCAGTCAGGGTAGCGCGAGCTCCTACGAGCAGTACTTC
TRBV30	NA	few	TRBJ1-5	CAWSVAGGGRNQPQHF	TGTGCCTGGAGTGTAGCGGGCGGTGGACGCAATCAGCCCCAGCATTTT
TRBV6-5	NA	NA	TRBJ1-2	CASSYPRGYGYTF	TGTGCCAGCAGTTACCCGCGGGGGTATGGCTACACCTTC
TRBV27	NA	NA	TRBJ2-1	CASSLSGTWDEQFF	TGTGCCAGCAGTTTATCCGGGACATGGGATGAGCAGTTCTTC
TRBV29-1	TRBD1	NA	TRBJ2-7	CSVDLRQGSHEQYF	TGCAGCGTTGACCTTAGACAGGGTTCCCACGAGCAGTACTTC
TRBV7-9	NA	NA	TRBJ2-2	CASRGLNTGELFF	TGTGCCAGCAGGGGTTTGAACACCGGGGAGCTGTTTTTT
TRBV7-8	TRBD1	NA	TRBJ1-4	CASSQTGGYSEEKLFF	TGTGCCAGCAGCCAGACAGGGGGATACTCGGAGGAAAAACTGTTTTTT
TRBV5-4	NA	NA	TRBJ2-1	CASSLGNNEQFF	TGTGCCAGCAGCTTGGGTAACAATGAGCAGTTCTTC
TRBV7-9	NA	NA	TRBJ1-2	CASSLEGTYYGYTF	TGTGCCAGCAGCTTAGAGGGGACTTACTATGGCTACACCTTC
TRBV11-2	NA	NA	TRBJ2-2	CASSLPLGTGELFF	TGTGCCAGCAGCCTCCCCCTAGGGACCGGGGAGCTGTTTTTT
TRBV5-1	TRBD1	once	TRBJ1-2	CASSQWDRPDVGYTF	TGCGCCAGCAGCCAGTGGGACAGGCCCGACGTGGGCTACACCTTC
TRBV5-4	NA	NA	TRBJ1-1	CASSLGRGGYTEAFF	TGTGCCAGCAGTTTAGGAAGGGGTGGTTACACTGAAGCTTTCTTT
TRBV19	NA	once	TRBJ2-6	CASSGEGWANVLTF	TGTGCCAGTAGTGGAGAGGGGTGGGCCAACGTCCTGACTTTC
TRBV6-5	NA	NA	TRBJ2-1	CATSTGNEQFF	TGTGCCACCAGTACGGGAAATGAGCAGTTCTTC
TRBV7-9	TRBD1	once	TRBJ2-7	CASSLAVGQKSSYEQYF	TGTGCCAGCAGCTTAGCGGTGGGACAGAAATCCTCCTACGAGCAGTACTTC
TRBV27	TRBD2	NA	TRBJ2-1	CASSLSNGLAGNEQFF	TGTGCCAGCAGTTTATCGAACGGACTAGCGGGAAATGAGCAGTTCTTC
TRBV5-1	NA	once	TRBJ2-7	CASSQQQGYEQYF	TGCGCCAGCAGCCAACAGCAGGGCTACGAGCAGTACTTC
TRBV19	TRBD1	NA	TRBJ2-7	CASSIGQETYEQYF	TGTGCCAGTAGTATCGGACAGGAAACCTACGAGCAGTACTTC
TRBV30	TRBD2	NA	TRBJ2-3	CAWSSTSGVTDTQYF	TGTGCCTGGAGTTCCACTAGCGGGGTCACAGATACGCAGTATTTT
TRBV11-2	TRBD2	NA	TRBJ2-7	CASSLRTSGRHEQYF	TGTGCCAGCAGCCTGAGGACTAGCGGGAGGCATGAGCAGTACTTC
TRBV29-1	NA	NA	TRBJ1-1	CSVAGTVGAEAFF	TGCAGCGTTGCTGGCACGGTGGGGGCTGAAGCTTTCTTT
TRBV10-3	TRBD1	NA	TRBJ1-6	CAISTGTANSPLHF	TGTGCCATCAGCACCGGGACAGCAAATTCACCCCTCCACTTT
TRBV19	TRBD2	NA	TRBJ2-7	CASSMGTSDLAQYF	TGTGCCAGTAGTATGGGGACTAGCGACCTCGCGCAGTACTTC
TRBV15	NA	NA	TRBJ2-3	CATSRGNPTDTQYF	TGTGCCACCAGCAGAGGGAATCCGACAGATACGCAGTATTTT